This TCR beta chain emerged from a study of tumor-infiltrating lymphocytes in primary liver carcinoma. Across the whole study: The tumors, T1-T3 N0M0 lesions, were about 4.2 to 11 cm across. Sample yields of productive TCRbeta reads, ranging from roughly 3.5 to 7.13 million, were similar across tissue types.

About this clonotype: Its antigen is currently unknown.

The CDR3 loop spans 13 amino acids. The germline CDR1 and CDR2 sequences are SGHNT and YENEEA. V dropped 4 bases and J dropped 2 bases, with 8 bases sitting between them. Unsorted whole blood supplied the blood RNA, and germline DNA was isolated too. Collection of approximately 4.3 milliliters of peripheral blood took place before surgery. General study findings and limits: Tumor samples exhibited a significantly greater top-250-clone fraction than blood samples (p = 0.039).

Starting from about 0.5 ug of total RNA, TCR beta cDNA was produced with a primer in the constant region. For TCR beta, libraries were produced by three nested multiplex PCR rounds using slightly modified ARM-PCR. Each of the first two PCR rounds ran approximately 11 cycles with TRBV1-TRBV30 forward and C-beta reverse primers. TCRdb reprocessed the multiplex PCR reads via MiXCR and lists one record per CDR3 protein. The table has 330,000 or so distinct CDR3 sequences, 65% seen once. The gene calls are TRBV11-3 and TRBJ2-5, with D uncertain. This receptor was identified in a man between 40 and 49 years old with primary liver carcinoma and hepatitis B virus infection. The sequencing input was peripheral blood. CDR3 sequence: CASSSVLQETQYF. CDR3 bases: TGTGCCAGCAGCTCAGTACTTCAAGAGACCCAGTACTTC. Filled out from reference TRBV11-3 and TRBJ2-5, the complete variable domain reads EAGVVQSPRYKIIEKKQPVAFWCNPISGHNTLYWYLQNLGQGPELLIRYENEEAVDDSQLPKDRFSAERLKGVDSTLKIQPAELGDSAVYLCASSSVLQETQYFGPGTRLLVL.